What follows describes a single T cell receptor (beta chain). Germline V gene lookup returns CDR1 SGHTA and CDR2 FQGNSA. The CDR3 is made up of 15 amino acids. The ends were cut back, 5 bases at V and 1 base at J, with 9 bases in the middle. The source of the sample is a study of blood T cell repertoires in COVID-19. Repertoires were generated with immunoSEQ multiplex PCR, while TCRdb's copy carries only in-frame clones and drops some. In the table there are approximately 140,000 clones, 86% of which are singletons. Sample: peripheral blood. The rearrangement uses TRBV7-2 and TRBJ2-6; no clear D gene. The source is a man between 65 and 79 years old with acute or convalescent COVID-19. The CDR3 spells CASSRETSGANVLTF. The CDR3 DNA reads TGTGCCAGCAGCCGTGAGACTTCTGGGGCCAACGTCCTGACTTTC.